This TCR beta chain was profiled in a study of blood T cells in healthy people across ages. Sample-barcoded 5' priming and a J-beta primer mix drove a second PCR of about 7 to 12 cycles. Each CDR3 protein is one row after TCRdb ran MiXCR on the 5' RACE reads. The sample shows about 1.6 million distinct CDR3 sequences, approximately 32% of them seen only once. Sequenced input: blood. The source of this sequence is a woman aged 25 to 39 in good health.

This CDR3 is CATSRADRGQVVETQYF. DNA for the CDR3: TGTGCCACCAGCAGAGCGGACAGGGGGCAAGTAGTGGAGACCCAGTACTTC. The J gene is TRBJ2-5, the V gene TRBV15, with TRBD1 matching 11 bases. CDR1 is LNHNV, CDR2 YYDKDF, per germline (reference sequence). V was pared by 1 base and J by 5 bases, with 9 bases of the junction left unmatched. The length of the CDR3 is 17 residues.